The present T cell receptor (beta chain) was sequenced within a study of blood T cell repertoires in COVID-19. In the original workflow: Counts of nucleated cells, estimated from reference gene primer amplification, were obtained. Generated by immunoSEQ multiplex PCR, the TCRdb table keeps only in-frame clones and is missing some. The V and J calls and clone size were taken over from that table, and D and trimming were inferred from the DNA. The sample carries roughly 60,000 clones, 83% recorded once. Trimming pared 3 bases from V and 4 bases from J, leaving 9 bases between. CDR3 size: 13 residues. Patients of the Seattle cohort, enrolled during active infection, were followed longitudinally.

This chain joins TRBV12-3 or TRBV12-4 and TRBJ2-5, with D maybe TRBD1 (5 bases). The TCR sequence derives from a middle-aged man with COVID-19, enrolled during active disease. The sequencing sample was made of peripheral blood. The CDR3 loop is CASSLVQGETQYF. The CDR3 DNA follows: TGTGCCAGCAGTTTGGTCCAGGGAGAGACCCAGTACTTC.